The 27 T cell receptor beta chains reported below all come from one sample, sequenced in a study of type 1 and type 2 diabetes patients. Amplification started from genomic DNA. A primer set of 30 forward and 13 reverse primers amplified the CDR3. One entry per CDR3 protein, called by TCRdb with MiXCR from the multiplex PCR reads. The table lists fewer than 300,000 distinct CDR3 sequences, 45% to 60% of them singletons. The source material was peripheral blood mononuclear cells (PBMCs). The receptor set was obtained from a man between 18 and 29 years old with type 2 diabetes.

This clonotype was recorded a few times. The rearrangement joins TRBV10-2 to TRBJ2-7; D gene unclear. The V end was cut by 0 bases, the J end by 2 bases, with 8 bases between. The length of the CDR3 is 14 residues. CDR1 WSHSY and CDR2 SAAADI come from the germline V gene. CDR3 sequence (DNA): TGCGCCAGCAGTGAGTCGAAGGCTACCTACGAGCAGTACTTC. Its translation: CASSESKATYEQYF.

In this sample, this clonotype turned up a few times. The V call is TRBV13, the J call TRBJ1-4; D remains ambiguous. CDR1 is PRHDT and CDR2 is FYEKMQ in the germline V gene (reference sequence). The CDR3 is made up of 15 amino acids. Trimming removed 5 bases from V and 4 bases from J, with 14 bases in between. The DNA for the CDR3 is TGTGCCAGCAGCGACGGGGTGGGGTATAATGAAAAACTGTTTTTT. Encoded protein: CASSDGVGYNEKLFF.

V and J are TRBV9 and TRBJ2-2; 9 positions agree with TRBD1. The CDR3 length is 16 residues. With V trimmed by 3 bases and J by 4 bases, 7 bases remained unmatched. CDR1 and CDR2 from the germline V gene are SGDLS and YYNGEE. CDR3 sequence: CASSGQGQGGTGELFF. As DNA, the CDR3 is TGTGCCAGCAGCGGACAGGGACAGGGAGGCACCGGGGAGCTGTTTTTT.

The V and J genes are TRBV2 and TRBJ2-1; TRBD2 agrees at 10 bases. CDR1 and CDR2 (germline): SNHLY, FYNNEI. Trimming at V came to 9 bases and at J to 7 bases, leaving 12 bases not matched to a gene. The CDR3 has 15 amino acids. The CDR3 loop is CASQTVAGGTNEQFF. CDR3 nucleotide sequence: TGTGCCAGTCAAACCGTAGCGGGAGGCACGAATGAGCAGTTCTTC.

As concerns this clonotype: The CDR3 end shows no conserved phenylalanine or tryptophan, and so a read error is likely. V gene TRBV7-6 combines with J gene TRBJ2-5, with TRBD1 identical over 8 bases. The germline V gene encodes CDR1 SGHVS and CDR2 FNYEAQ. The V segment lost 2 bases and the J segment 7 bases; nucleotides outside the gene matches: 12. The length of the CDR3 is 16 residues. The CDR3: CASSLYGQGLSGTQYL. The CDR3 region has the DNA TGTGCCAGCAGCTTATACGGACAGGGATTGAGTGGGACCCAGTACCTC.

This chain uses TRBV19 with TRBJ1-6; 7 bases align to TRBD1. Germline loops: CDR1 LNHDA, CDR2 SQIVND (reference sequence). Trimming took 7 bases from V and 6 from J; bases not matched to a gene: 3. The CDR3 totals 13 residues. CDR3 sequence reads: CASTRQGNSPLHF. CDR3 in DNA: TGTGCCAGTACGCGACAGGGTAATTCACCCCTCCACTTT.

The chain carries TRBV6-5 and TRBJ1-2; 9 bases align to TRBD1. V lost 5 bases, J lost 8 bases, and 6 bases stayed unmatched. The CDR3 has 13 amino acids. CDR1 and CDR2 from the germline V gene are MNHEY and SVGAGI. CDR3 nucleotides: TGTGCCAGCAGTCAACAGGGGGCGGAGGGCTACACCTTC. Protein sequence: CASSQQGAEGYTF.

Only a few counts were recorded for this clonotype. The chain links TRBV27 to TRBJ1-1; the D gene is possibly TRBD1 (6 bases). CDR3 size: 17 residues. Deletions cut 6 bases from V and 1 base from J, with 21 bases between. The germline V gene has CDR1 MNHEY and CDR2 SMNVEV (reference sequence). CDR3 coding DNA: TGTGCCAGCAGATCTTCGGACTGGGGGCGGGGGAACACTGAAGCTTTCTTT. It is translated as CASRSSDWGRGNTEAFF.

The chain uses TRBV30 and TRBJ2-7; a weak D match, TRBD1 (5 bases). This CDR3 region has 14 residues. Germline loops: CDR1 GTSNPN, CDR2 SVGIG (reference sequence). Trimming took 0 bases from V and 0 from J, leaving 9 bases between them. The CDR3 spells CAWSVLQGSYEQYF. The DNA of the CDR3 is TGTGCCTGGAGTGTACTGCAGGGCTCCTACGAGCAGTACTTC.

This clonotype turned up a few times. The genes are TRBV7-2 and TRBJ1-1; 7 bases map to TRBD1. Germline V CDR1 and CDR2: SGHTA, FQGNSA. The CDR3 is 13 residues long. The junction had 0 bases not matched to a gene; V was cut back by 0 bases and J by 5 bases. Written as DNA, the CDR3 is TGTGCCAGCAGCTTAGCGACAGGGACTGAAGCTTTCTTT. It yields the protein CASSLATGTEAFF.

The genes are TRBV9 and TRBJ2-5; 10 positions agree with TRBD2. The DNA end lines up better with TRBJ2-1; the J call may be wrong. This CDR3 has 14 amino acids. Germline V gene sequence: CDR1 SGDLS, CDR2 YYNGEE. As DNA, the CDR3 is TGTGCCAGCGGGATAGGACTAGCGGTAAATGAGCAGTTCTTC. This codes for CASGIGLAVNEQFF.

This clonotype was recorded a few times. The V gene is TRBV5-1, the J gene TRBJ2-7; perhaps TRBD1 as D (6 bases). V was cut by 0 bases and J by 3 bases, with 16 bases left in between. The germline V gene has CDR1 SGHRS and CDR2 YFSETQ. The CDR3 consists of 16 residues. CDR3 DNA sequence: TGCGCCAGCAGCTTGGAGCAGGGGTCTGGGAGCTACGAGCAGTACTTC. Translated: CASSLEQGSGSYEQYF. The full variable domain, completed using reference TRBV5-1 and TRBJ2-7, is KAGVTQTPRYLIKTRGQQVTLSCSPISGHRSVSWYQQTPGQGLQFLFEYFSETQRNKGNFPGRFSGRQFSNSRSEMNVSTLELGDSALYLCASSLEQGSGSYEQYFGPGTRLTVT.

This clonotype was counted a few times. This CDR3 reads CASSSNPGTARANVLTF. DNA of the CDR3: TGTGCCAGCAGTAGCAACCCTGGGACAGCGCGGGCCAACGTCCTGACTTTC. This chain connects TRBV2 to TRBJ2-6; 7 nucleotides align to TRBD1. V shed 5 bases, J shed 5 bases, and the junction held 12 bases outside the gene matches. Germline V gives CDR1 SNHLY, CDR2 FYNNEI. The CDR3 sequence is 17 residues long.

This clonotype came up a few times. The genes are TRBV19 and TRBJ2-6; D is perhaps TRBD1 (6 bases). Germline values: CDR1 LNHDA, CDR2 SQIVND (reference sequence). The V end was cut by 9 bases, the J end by 0 bases, with 18 bases between. This CDR3 is 17 amino acids long. In DNA, the CDR3 is TGTGCCAGCTCCACCGGGACACCGAACTCTGGGGCCAACGTCCTGACTTTC. This sequence encodes CASSTGTPNSGANVLTF.

The gene calls are TRBV10-3 and TRBJ1-2; D possibly corresponds to TRBD1 (5 bases). This CDR3 comprises 15 residues. CDR1 is ENHRY and CDR2 is SYGVKD in the germline V gene. Trimming removed 3 bases at V and 1 base at J, with 12 bases between. CDR3 region: CAISDYGGINYGYTF. CDR3 DNA: TGTGCCATCAGTGACTACGGGGGGATTAACTATGGCTACACCTTC.

This clonotype was found many times. The V gene is TRBV15, the J gene TRBJ2-7; possibly TRBD1 for D (6 bases). Germline lookup yields CDR1 LNHNV and CDR2 YYDKDF (reference sequence). The germline V and J ends were trimmed by 3 bases and 2 bases, with 8 bases remaining between them. The CDR3 has 13 amino acids. DNA of the CDR3: TGTGCCACCAGCAGGGACAGCGCCTACGAGCAGTACTTC. Translation gives CATSRDSAYEQYF.

The CDR3 loop reads CSDTGGVGYGYTF. DNA of the CDR3: TGCAGCGATACAGGGGGCGTCGGCTATGGCTACACCTTC. The chain uses TRBV29-1 and TRBJ1-2; 9 nucleotides line up with TRBD1. CDR3 length equals 13 residues. Germline V gives CDR1 SQVTM, CDR2 ANQGSEA. J was trimmed by 4 bases and V by 7 bases; bases with no gene match: 7.

This clonotype was seen only once. The CDR3 here is CASSLVGTGPNTGELFF. CDR3 bases: TGTGCCAGCAGCTTAGTGGGGACAGGGCCCAACACCGGGGAGCTGTTTTTT. This chain links TRBV7-2 with TRBJ2-2; 9 bases are shared with TRBD1. This CDR3 contains 17 residues. V was pared by 1 base and J by 2 bases, with 5 bases of the junction left unmatched. Germline V gene sequence: CDR1 SGHTA, CDR2 FQGNSA.

The V call is TRBV6-5, the J call TRBJ2-7; TRBD1 agrees at 8 bases. After removal of 0 bases from V and 3 bases from J, the junction contained 4 bases not matched to a gene. This CDR3 region has 15 residues. The germline gives CDR1 MNHEY, CDR2 SVGAGI. The CDR3 loop reads CASSYSTGEDYEQYF. The DNA for the CDR3 is TGTGCCAGCAGTTACTCGACAGGGGAGGACTACGAGCAGTACTTC.

This clonotype was observed a few times. The CDR3 DNA reads as TGTGCCAGCAGTTTGTTTCATGGAGAGACCCAGTACTTC. Residues: CASSLFHGETQYF. The chain combines TRBV28 with TRBJ2-5; D remains unclear. In germline, CDR1 is MDHEN, CDR2 SYDVKM. Trimming stripped 3 bases from V and 4 bases from J, with 9 bases between. The CDR3 is 13 amino acids.

This rearrangement joins TRBV20-1 to TRBJ2-3; D may be TRBD2 (5 bases). V shed 2 bases and J shed 2 bases, with 11 bases lying between them. The V gene's germline CDR1 is DFQATT and CDR2 SNEGSKA (reference sequence). CDR3 length: 14 amino acids. For the CDR3, the DNA is TGCAGTGCTAGACCCGACTACCACACAGATACGCAGTATTTT. It translates to CSARPDYHTDTQYF.

This chain's CDR3 is CASSTGLAVLKVYNEQFF. The CDR3 coding sequence is TGTGCCAGCAGCACAGGACTAGCGGTTCTTAAAGTTTACAATGAGCAGTTCTTC. This sequence joins TRBV9 and TRBJ2-1; 10 bases are shared with TRBD2. Trimming removed 4 bases from V and 4 bases from J; junction bases left unmatched: 14. There are 18 residues in the CDR3. Germline V lookup: CDR1 SGDLS, CDR2 YYNGEE.

The chain recombines TRBV10-3 with TRBJ2-2; TRBD1 aligns across 7 bases. Per the germline V gene, CDR1 is ENHRY and CDR2 is SYGVKD. The V gene end was trimmed by 10 bases and the J gene end by 8 bases; junction bases not matched to a gene: 10. This CDR3 spans 13 amino acids. The CDR3, as DNA: TGTGCCAGCGTGGGACAGACTCGGGGGGAGCTGTTTTTT. Amino acids: CASVGQTRGELFF.

V and J are TRBV14 and TRBJ1-2; weak D call: TRBD1 (6 bases). Germline CDR1 SGHDN, CDR2 FVKESK. The CDR3 has 13 amino acids. V lost 6 bases and J lost 4, with 12 bases in between. The CDR3 DNA follows: TGTGCCAGCAGTTTCACAGGGAGCTATGGCTACACCTTC. Residues: CASSFTGSYGYTF.

V gene TRBV20-1 combines with J gene TRBJ2-3; D uncertain. Trimming cost V 5 bases and J 1 base, with 10 bases left between them. CDR1 is DFQATT, CDR2 SNEGSKA, per germline (reference sequence). The length of the CDR3 is 13 residues. CDR3: CSAPRQGTDTQYF. The DNA of the CDR3 is TGCAGTGCTCCACGTCAGGGCACAGATACGCAGTATTTT.

There are a few counts of this clonotype. The chain has TRBV19 and TRBJ1-1, with D perhaps TRBD1 (6 bases). Germline lookup yields CDR1 LNHDA and CDR2 SQIVND (reference sequence). Between the trimmed V and J ends, which lost 7 bases and 1 base, there was a span of 10 bases. This CDR3 spans 13 amino acids. This CDR3 is CASKRGANTEAFF. DNA of the CDR3: TGTGCCAGTAAGAGGGGGGCGAACACTGAAGCTTTCTTT. Variable domain in full (rest from reference TRBV19 and TRBJ1-1): DGGITQSPKYLFRKEGQNVTLSCEQNLNHDAMYWYRQDPGQGLRLIYYSQIVNDFQKGDIAEGYSVSREKKESFPLTVTSAQKNPTAFYLCASKRGANTEAFFGQGTRLTVV.

A few counts support this clonotype. This chain links TRBV6-5 with TRBJ1-1, with D perhaps TRBD1 (5 bases). The V gene's germline CDR1 is MNHEY and CDR2 SVGAGI. Trimming cost V 7 bases and J 5 bases, with 14 bases left between them. This CDR3 is 13 amino acids long. CDR3 region: CASTPRGGTEAFF. The CDR3 bases are TGTGCCAGCACTCCTAGGGGCGGGACTGAAGCTTTCTTT.